Each of the 26 T cell receptor beta chains below was sequenced from the same sample in a study of control samples from healthy donors and cancer patients. TCRdb's table, derived via immunoSEQ multiplex PCR, lists solely in-frame clones and lacks some. The sample has some 71,000 clones, 85% to 90% seen once. The source material was PBMCs. The receptors stem from a man between 60 and 75 years old with lung cancer.

The chain combines TRBV6-5 with TRBJ2-2, with 7 bases identical to TRBD1. CDR1 and CDR2 from the germline V gene are MNHEY and SVGAGI. The CDR3 has 12 amino acids. The junction had 6 bases not matched to a gene; V was cut back by 11 bases and J by 6 bases. The CDR3 nucleotides are TGTGCCGGCTACGACAGGGCCGGGGAGCTGTTTTTT. This codes for CAGYDRAGELFF.

This chain links TRBV29-1 with TRBJ1-1, with a tentative D call TRBD1 (5 bases). CDR3 length: 12 amino acids. V was shortened by 3 bases and J by 10 bases, with 15 bases between the two germline ends. The V gene's germline CDR1 is SQVTM and CDR2 ANQGSEA. The chain's CDR3 is CSVDSNPGGAFF. The CDR3 DNA is TGCAGCGTTGACAGTAACCCTGGGGGAGCTTTCTTT.

The chain carries TRBV6-1 and TRBJ1-3; perhaps TRBD1 as D (5 bases). V shed 1 base and J shed 4 bases, with 14 bases lying between them. The CDR3 loop spans 16 amino acids. Germline CDR1 MNHNS, CDR2 SASEGT. This CDR3 is CASSEEGGESGNTIYF. In DNA form, the CDR3 reads TGTGCCAGCAGTGAAGAGGGAGGGGAGTCAGGAAACACCATATATTTT.

The V and J genes are TRBV27 and TRBJ2-5; the D gene is possibly TRBD2 (6 bases). Trimming cost V 5 bases and J 7 bases, with 20 bases left between them. Looked up from germline, CDR1 is MNHEY and CDR2 is SMNVEV (reference sequence). CDR3 size: 15 residues. The CDR3 loop reads CASSLTFSTGGTQYF. DNA for the CDR3: TGTGCCAGCAGTCTGACCTTCTCTACCGGGGGGACCCAGTACTTC.

V gene TRBV18 combines with J gene TRBJ2-3; D is perhaps TRBD1 or TRBD2 (7 bases each). The CDR3 covers 14 residues. Germline CDR1 is KGHSH and CDR2 is LQKENI. Trimming cost V 4 bases and J 7 bases, with 15 bases left between them. In nucleotides, the CDR3 is TGTGCCAGCTCACGGGAGGGGGCGAGGAATACGCAGTATTTT. Residues: CASSREGARNTQYF.

V gene TRBV2 combines with J gene TRBJ2-6; D uncertain. Trimming pared 5 bases from V and 0 bases from J, leaving 8 bases between. The CDR3 covers 15 residues. CDR1 is SNHLY, CDR2 FYNNEI, per germline. CDR3 region: CASSRRNSGANVLTF. CDR3 DNA: TGTGCCAGCAGTCGGCGGAACTCTGGGGCCAACGTCCTGACTTTC.

The chain links TRBV5-1 to TRBJ2-2, with D maybe TRBD2 (5 bases). Trimming stripped 5 bases from V and 1 base from J, with 9 bases between. Per the germline V gene, CDR1 is SGHRS and CDR2 is YFSETQ. The CDR3 is made up of 14 amino acids. The CDR3 region has the DNA TGCGCCAGCAGGGTGGGAGAGAACACCGGGGAGCTGTTTTTT. Protein sequence: CASRVGENTGELFF.

V usage is TRBV6-1 and J usage is TRBJ1-5; 7 bases agree with TRBD1. CDR1 is MNHNS and CDR2 is SASEGT in the germline V gene. Germline trimming cut 3 bases from V and 4 bases from J; bases unmatched to any gene: 12. The CDR3 contains 17 residues. The CDR3 nucleotides read TGTGCCAGCAGTGAGGGCAGGGGGGAACGGAAAAATCAGCCCCAGCATTTT. Its translation: CASSEGRGERKNQPQHF.

CDR3 sequence reads: CASSQAFGRQYF. DNA of the CDR3: TGTGCCAGCAGCCAAGCGTTCGGAAGGCAGTACTTC. The V gene is TRBV3-1 (or the pseudogene TRBV3-2), the J gene TRBJ2-7; D gene uncertain. The CDR3 is made up of 12 amino acids. With 1 base removed from V and 9 bases from J, the gap between germline ends came to 10 bases. Per the germline V gene, CDR1 is LGHDT and CDR2 is YNNKEL (reference sequence).

This clone has just one count. J is TRBJ1-6 and V is TRBV7-9; D possibly corresponds to TRBD1 (5 bases). This CDR3 region has 15 residues. Germline V gene sequence: CDR1 SEHNR, CDR2 FQNEAQ (reference sequence). Trimming removed 3 bases at V and 8 bases at J, with 14 bases between. CDR3 sequence reads: CASSFAGNKDSPLHF. CDR3 DNA sequence: TGTGCCAGCAGCTTTGCAGGGAATAAGGATTCACCCCTCCACTTT. The full variable domain, in which reference TRBV7-9 and TRBJ1-6 provide the parts outside the CDR3, is DTGVSQNPRHKITKRGQNVTFRCDPISEHNRLYWYRQTLGQGPEFLTYFQNEAQLEKSRLLSDRFSAERPKGSFSTLEIQRTEQGDSAMYLCASSFAGNKDSPLHFGNGTRLTVT.

This rearrangement joins TRBV14 to TRBJ1-4; no clear D gene. V was pared by 4 bases and J by 1 base, with 16 bases between. CDR1 and CDR2 (germline): SGHDN, FVKESK. This CDR3 has 17 amino acids. The CDR3 protein is CASSRFDLSVTNEKLFF. The CDR3 nucleotides read TGTGCCAGCAGCCGATTCGACCTCTCCGTAACTAATGAAAAACTGTTTTTT.

This clone occurred a few times. The rearrangement joins TRBV24-1 to TRBJ2-3, with TRBD1 matching 7 bases. The germline V gene encodes CDR1 KGHDR and CDR2 SFDVKD. The CDR3 spans 15 residues. V gave up 4 bases and J gave up 0 bases; unmatched junction bases: 3. The CDR3 DNA reads TGTGCCACCAGTGAGTGGACAGGTAGCACAGATACGCAGTATTTT. Protein product: CATSEWTGSTDTQYF.

Only one count was recorded for this clone. CDR3 in DNA: TGTGCCAGCAGCGTCAGGACTAGCGGGGGCACCAGGGTCGGGGAGCAGTACTTC. Encoded protein: CASSVRTSGGTRVGEQYF. The V gene is TRBV7-2, the J gene TRBJ2-7; 13 bases match TRBD2. The CDR3 is made up of 18 amino acids. J was trimmed by 7 bases and V by 5 bases; bases with no gene match: 17. Per the germline V gene, CDR1 is SGHTA and CDR2 is FQGNSA.

This chain links TRBV18 with TRBJ1-1; no clear D. There are 15 residues in the CDR3. Trimming removed 6 bases from V and 1 base from J, with 15 bases in between. Germline values: CDR1 KGHSH, CDR2 LQKENI. CDR3 DNA: TGTGCCAGCTCTCCTCCAAGTAAACCGAACACTGAAGCTTTCTTT. It codes for CASSPPSKPNTEAFF.

The rearrangement links TRBV14 to TRBJ1-2; TRBD1 agrees at 9 bases. Germline V lookup: CDR1 SGHDN, CDR2 FVKESK. Trimming removed 1 base from V and 4 bases from J; junction bases left unmatched: 13. This CDR3 region has 18 residues. This CDR3 reads CASSQVGQGTPRGYGYTF. The CDR3 region has the DNA TGTGCCAGCAGCCAAGTAGGACAGGGGACCCCTCGCGGCTATGGCTACACCTTC.

The chain has TRBV2 and TRBJ1-1; the match to TRBD1 covers 8 bases. This CDR3 has 13 residues. The germline gives CDR1 SNHLY, CDR2 FYNNEI. Trimming at V came to 5 bases and at J to 10 bases, leaving 9 bases not matched to a gene. DNA of the CDR3: TGTGCCAGCAGTATTACAGGGGGTAGAGGAGCTTTCTTT. It yields the protein CASSITGGRGAFF.

The V and J genes are TRBV5-8 and TRBJ1-4; the D is unclear. Germline V gives CDR1 SGHTS, CDR2 YDEGEE. V shed 4 bases and J shed 8 bases, with 18 bases lying between them. The CDR3 runs to 15 residues. The CDR3 nucleotides are TGTGCCAGCAGCGGCCGGCTTAAAGCTGAGGAAAAACTGTTTTTT. Protein sequence: CASSGRLKAEEKLFF.

The CDR3 is CATSGAGGLTGELFF. The CDR3 DNA is TGTGCCACCAGTGGAGCAGGGGGCCTCACCGGGGAGCTGTTTTTT. The chain combines TRBV24-1 with TRBJ2-2; 8 bases agree with TRBD1. Germline CDR1 and CDR2: KGHDR and SFDVKD. Unmatched junction bases numbered 5, after V lost 5 bases and J lost 4 bases. The CDR3 is 15 residues long.

The chain couples TRBV24-1 to TRBJ2-1; no clear D. Germline V gene sequence: CDR1 KGHDR, CDR2 SFDVKD. V lost 1 base and J lost 0, with 9 bases in between. The CDR3 is 16 amino acids. For the CDR3, the DNA is TGTGCCACCAGTGATTTAGAGGCGAGCTCCTACAATGAGCAGTTCTTC. It yields the protein CATSDLEASSYNEQFF.

The chain carries TRBV10-1 and TRBJ2-5; D not resolved. Germline V gene data show CDR1 as WNHNN and CDR2 as SYGVQD (reference sequence). The CDR3 extends over 13 amino acids. V dropped 4 bases and J dropped 4 bases, with 10 bases sitting between them. CDR3 bases: TGCGCCAGCAGTGTCGGCAGAGGAGAGACCCAGTACTTC. It is translated as CASSVGRGETQYF.

The chain employs TRBV2 and TRBJ2-6; TRBD1 aligns across 11 bases. Trimming took 5 bases from V and 0 from J; bases not matched to a gene: 12. The CDR3 length is 20 residues. Per the germline V gene, CDR1 is SNHLY and CDR2 is FYNNEI. The CDR3 region is CASSWGPGQGASSGANVLTF. The CDR3 bases are TGTGCCAGCAGTTGGGGTCCCGGACAGGGGGCCTCCTCTGGGGCCAACGTCCTGACTTTC.

V gene TRBV30 combines with J gene TRBJ1-2; 10 bases match TRBD1. CDR1 and CDR2 (germline): GTSNPN, SVGIG (reference sequence). V lost 3 bases and J lost 11; bases outside the gene matches: 9. CDR3 length equals 13 residues. CDR3 in DNA: TGTGCCTGGAGGGGGGACAGGGGTCGGAGATACACCTTC. This codes for CAWRGDRGRRYTF.

About this clone itself: This sample also contains other DNA sequences that code for the same CDR3. This sequence joins TRBV29-1 and TRBJ1-2; possible D gene TRBD1, 5 bases. This CDR3 contains 12 residues. V was clipped by 6 bases and J by 2 bases, with 10 bases between them. Per germline, CDR1 SQVTM and CDR2 ANQGSEA. The CDR3, as DNA: TGCAGCGTGGGGGACGGCAACTATGGCTACACCTTC. Translated: CSVGDGNYGYTF. The full variable domain, its missing parts supplied by reference TRBV29-1 and TRBJ1-2, is SAVISQKPSRDICQRGTSLTIQCQVDSQVTMMFWYRQQPGQSLTLIATANQGSEATYESGFVIDKFPISRPNLTFSTLTVSNMSPEDSSIYLCSVGDGNYGYTFGSGTRLTVV.

V usage is TRBV10-1 and J usage is TRBJ2-7, with no clear D. Per the germline V gene, CDR1 is WNHNN and CDR2 is SYGVQD (reference sequence). V was trimmed by 0 bases and J by 5 bases, leaving 8 bases between them. The length of the CDR3 is 13 residues. CDR3 in amino acids: CASSESGRHEQYF. The CDR3 DNA reads as TGCGCCAGCAGTGAGTCTGGGCGCCACGAGCAGTACTTC.

V and J are TRBV27 and TRBJ2-5; D not resolved. Germline V gives CDR1 MNHEY, CDR2 SMNVEV (reference sequence). V was trimmed by 4 bases and J by 5 bases, leaving 5 bases between them. The CDR3 spans 11 residues. CDR3 residues: CASSSGETQYF. CDR3 in DNA: TGTGCCAGCAGTTCCGGGGAGACCCAGTACTTC.

This sequence joins TRBV18 and TRBJ2-3; 9 bases are shared with TRBD2. V gave up 1 base and J gave up 1 base; unmatched junction bases: 12. CDR1 is KGHSH and CDR2 is LQKENI in the germline V gene. This CDR3 has 19 residues. The CDR3 DNA reads TGTGCCAGCTCACCACTGCTAGCGGGGAGCCCTCTTGGCACAGATACGCAGTATTTT. Residues: CASSPLLAGSPLGTDTQYF.